One sample yielded the 21 T cell receptor beta chains listed below, sequenced in a study of T cell responses to AZD1222 COVID-19 vaccine. Using immunoSEQ multiplex PCR, the repertoire was profiled, and TCRdb retains in-frame clones only, with some absent. This table has approximately 140,000 clones, more than 70% appearing once. The sequencing here drew on peripheral blood, taken on day 0 of AZD1222 vaccination. Receptor source: an adult in good health.

The J gene is TRBJ2-1, the V gene TRBV5-1, with 9 bases fitting TRBD2. There are 16 residues in the CDR3. Germline V gene sequence: CDR1 SGHRS, CDR2 YFSETQ. Trimming removed 2 bases from V and 0 bases from J; junction bases left unmatched: 3. The CDR3 spells CASSLLSGSSYNEQFF. The CDR3 DNA sequence: TGCGCCAGCAGCTTACTTAGCGGGAGCTCCTACAATGAGCAGTTCTTC.

The chain links TRBV2 to TRBJ1-2; no reliable D call. Trimming shortened V by 4 bases and J by 5 bases, and 11 bases separated the two germline ends. The CDR3 loop spans 13 amino acids. Germline V gives CDR1 SNHLY, CDR2 FYNNEI. The DNA for the CDR3 is TGTGCCAGCAGTGTTTTGACGGGTTATGGCTACACCTTC. Protein product: CASSVLTGYGYTF.

The V call is TRBV5-1, the J call TRBJ1-1; no firm D call. The V and J ends lost 1 base and 0 bases respectively, with 7 bases between them. The CDR3 has 14 residues. The germline V gene has CDR1 SGHRS and CDR2 YFSETQ. In DNA form, the CDR3 reads TGCGCCAGCAGCTTGAACTCGATGAACACTGAAGCTTTCTTT. This sequence encodes CASSLNSMNTEAFF.

V is TRBV4-2 and J is TRBJ1-2; 11 nucleotides agree with TRBD1. The CDR3 contains 14 residues. CDR1 is LGHNA and CDR2 is YNFKEQ in the germline V gene. V shed 3 bases, J shed 6 bases, and the junction held 3 bases outside the gene matches. The CDR3 sequence is CASSHGQGADGYTF. The CDR3 DNA reads TGTGCCAGCAGCCATGGACAGGGGGCGGATGGCTACACCTTC.

The chain combines TRBV14 with TRBJ2-1; 9 bases agree with TRBD1. The V gene end was trimmed by 4 bases and the J gene end by 4 bases; junction bases not matched to a gene: 8. This CDR3 has 16 residues. Germline loops: CDR1 SGHDN, CDR2 FVKESK. This CDR3 reads CASSRDRVLGYNEQFF. DNA of the CDR3: TGTGCCAGCAGCCGGGACAGGGTTCTGGGTTACAATGAGCAGTTCTTC.

The chain joins TRBV4-2 to TRBJ2-1; TRBD2 matches at 7 bases. The CDR3 runs 18 residues. Germline V lookup: CDR1 LGHNA, CDR2 YNFKEQ. Losses at the gene ends were 0 bases for V and 3 bases for J; bases not matched to a gene: 11. CDR3 nucleotide sequence: TGTGCCAGCAGCCAAGATACCCCCAGGACTAGTTTCTACAATGAGCAGTTCTTC. Its translation: CASSQDTPRTSFYNEQFF.

The gene calls are TRBV4-3 and TRBJ2-1; D unclear. Trimming left V 2 bases short and J 0 bases short, with 8 bases between. CDR3 length: 15 residues. Germline assignment: CDR1 LGHNA and CDR2 YSLEER. The CDR3 loop reads CASSQHQSSYNEQFF. Written as DNA, the CDR3 is TGCGCCAGCAGCCAACATCAAAGCTCCTACAATGAGCAGTTCTTC.

V and J are TRBV4-1 and TRBJ2-2, with D maybe TRBD2 (7 bases). The ends were cut back, 4 bases at V and 6 bases at J, with 33 bases in the middle. The V gene's germline CDR1 is MGHRA and CDR2 YSYEKL. The CDR3 has 21 residues. The CDR3, as DNA: TGCGCCAGCAGCCTCCCGATCTCCAAGGGGAGGGGGGCGGCGAGGGCCGGGGAGCTGTTTTTT. Translating gives CASSLPISKGRGAARAGELFF.

The J gene is TRBJ2-5, the V gene TRBV5-1; D is possibly TRBD2 (6 bases). With 3 bases removed from V and 2 bases from J, the gap between germline ends came to 11 bases. The CDR3 runs 14 residues. CDR1 SGHRS and CDR2 YFSETQ come from the germline V gene. The CDR3 loop is CASSSGTLQETQYF. CDR3 coding DNA: TGCGCCAGCAGCTCCGGGACTCTTCAAGAGACCCAGTACTTC.

This clone was found once. The CDR3 is CASTKGLWEQYF. CDR3 nucleotide sequence: TGTGCCAGCACCAAGGGACTCTGGGAGCAGTACTTC. The chain recombines TRBV12-3 or TRBV12-4 with TRBJ2-7; a weak D match, TRBD2 (6 bases). The CDR3 runs to 12 residues. V was pared by 7 bases and J by 7 bases, with 14 bases between.

This chain joins TRBV18 and TRBJ2-6; 10 bases line up with TRBD1. Trimming took 5 bases from V and 0 from J; bases not matched to a gene: 13. The germline gives CDR1 KGHSH, CDR2 LQKENI. The CDR3 covers 20 residues. The CDR3 bases are TGTGCCAGCTCAACAAGGACTCCGGGACAGGGGAACTCTGGGGCCAACGTCCTGACTTTC. Translating it yields CASSTRTPGQGNSGANVLTF.

This clone was recorded only once. The J gene is TRBJ2-1, the V gene TRBV11-2; 13 bases agree with TRBD2. Trimming took 0 bases from V and 2 from J; bases not matched to a gene: 4. This CDR3 is 18 amino acids long. Looked up from germline, CDR1 is SGHAT and CDR2 is FQNNGV. In nucleotides, the CDR3 is TGTGCCAGCAGCTTAGAGCCCGGACTAGCGGGGGCCTACAATGAGCAGTTCTTC. Amino acids: CASSLEPGLAGAYNEQFF.

This clone appeared a few times. Different DNA sequences within this sample yield the same CDR3. The chain recombines TRBV20-1 with TRBJ1-1; D perhaps matches TRBD1 (6 bases). The CDR3 sequence is 11 residues long. Trimming took off 3 bases at V and 8 bases at J, with 10 bases between the two ends. Germline values: CDR1 DFQATT, CDR2 SNEGSKA (reference sequence). The CDR3: CSAREDREAFF. In nucleotides, the CDR3 is TGCAGTGCTAGGGAAGACAGGGAAGCTTTCTTT.

V and J are TRBV7-9 and TRBJ1-2; D uncertain. The CDR3 length is 15 residues. Trimming removed 3 bases at V and 0 bases at J, with 11 bases between. Germline CDR1 SEHNR, CDR2 FQNEAQ (reference sequence). DNA for the CDR3: TGTGCCAGCAGCTTTGCCACCCTAGCTAACTATGGCTACACCTTC. It codes for CASSFATLANYGYTF.

This chain connects TRBV5-6 to TRBJ1-1; D might be TRBD1 (6 bases). The CDR3 totals 14 residues. The germline V gene encodes CDR1 SGHDT and CDR2 YYEEEE. V lost 2 bases and J lost 4, with 12 bases in between. The CDR3 spells CASSLITGITEAFF. DNA for the CDR3: TGTGCCAGCAGCTTAATAACAGGGATCACTGAAGCTTTCTTT.

The V call is TRBV5-6, the J call TRBJ2-5; TRBD2 aligns across 7 bases. Germline values: CDR1 SGHDT, CDR2 YYEEEE. Trimming at V came to 1 base and at J to 3 bases, leaving 12 bases not matched to a gene. The CDR3 covers 17 residues. The CDR3 is CASSLLTSWTREETQYF. CDR3 DNA: TGTGCCAGCAGCTTGTTAACCTCATGGACTAGAGAAGAGACCCAGTACTTC.

This clone appeared a few times. The genes are TRBV11-3 and TRBJ2-5, with 9 positions matching TRBD2. The CDR3 consists of 17 residues. V lost 1 base and J lost 4; bases outside the gene matches: 10. The germline gives CDR1 SGHNT, CDR2 YENEEA. CDR3 in amino acids: CASSLGLASGVPETQYF. In DNA form, the CDR3 reads TGTGCCAGCAGCTTAGGGTTGGCTAGCGGGGTCCCAGAGACCCAGTACTTC.

V and J are TRBV5-1 and TRBJ1-6; D not certain. Trimming removed 4 bases from V and 5 bases from J, with 7 bases in between. From germline, CDR1 is SGHRS and CDR2 YFSETQ. This CDR3 is 13 amino acids long. CDR3 residues: CASSQYNNSPLHF. In nucleotides, the CDR3 is TGCGCCAGCAGCCAATACAATAATTCACCCCTCCACTTT.

The gene calls are TRBV9 and TRBJ2-1, with 14 bases that match TRBD2. The CDR3 runs 17 residues. The germline gives CDR1 SGDLS, CDR2 YYNGEE. V lost 3 bases to trimming and J lost 7 bases; unmatched junction nucleotides: 9. The CDR3 nucleotides read TGTGCCAGCAGCGCAAACCCGGGACTAGCGGGAGTGAATGAGCAGTTCTTC. Its protein product is CASSANPGLAGVNEQFF.

This chain connects TRBV5-1 to TRBJ2-7; TRBD2 agrees at 7 bases. Per the germline V gene, CDR1 is SGHRS and CDR2 is YFSETQ. The CDR3 runs to 14 residues. Unmatched junction bases numbered 15, after V lost 9 bases and J lost 6 bases. The CDR3 DNA reads as TGCGCCACCCAACCGTGGGCGGGAGTGGGCGAGCAGTACTTC. Residues: CATQPWAGVGEQYF.

To note about this clone: Its ends do not fully match the called genes, so a read error is possible. The chain couples TRBV11-2 to TRBJ2-1, with 9 bases identical to TRBD1. The CDR3 runs 13 residues. Looked up from germline, CDR1 is SGHAT and CDR2 is FQNNGV. The CDR3 region has the DNA TGTGCCAGCAGCCTGCCACAGGGGACAGGGCCGATCTTC. The encoded protein is CASSLPQGTGPIF. The full variable domain, its missing parts supplied by reference TRBV11-2 and TRBJ2-1, is EAGVAQSPRYKIIEKRQSVAFWCNPISGHATLYWYQQILGQGPKLLIQFQNNGVVDDSQLPKDRFSAERLKGVDSTLKIQPAKLEDSAVYLCASSLPQGTGPIFGPGTRLTVL.